This T cell receptor beta chain was documented in a study of shared clonotypes between healthy human individuals. Sequenced by immunoSEQ multiplex PCR; TCRdb stores in-frame clones only, minus some. This sample carries around 1,900,000 clones, 93% of them seen once, and the ten largest clones take more than 1.5%. Positive CCR7 selection of CD45RO-negative cells yielded the naive CD8 cells, and terminally differentiated effector memory CD45RA+ cells were excluded. The CDR3 is 14 amino acids. The V gene's germline CDR1 is SGHNT and CDR2 YYREEE (reference sequence). V shed 5 bases, J shed 3 bases, and the junction held 4 bases outside the gene matches.

V gene TRBV5-4 combines with J gene TRBJ2-7, with TRBD2 matching 11 bases. The sequencing input was naive CD8+ T cells from PBMCs. The receptor's source is a man aged 18-30 years in good health. Some clones in this sample may be carry-over from other donors' samples. CDR3 amino acids: CASRPGLADYEQYF. The CDR3 DNA is TGTGCCAGCAGGCCGGGACTAGCGGACTACGAGCAGTACTTC.